These T cell receptor beta chains were read from a single sample in a study of blood T cell repertoires in COVID-19. Profiled with immunoSEQ multiplex PCR; TCRdb holds only in-frame clones, not every one. Counted here are approximately 21,000 clones, roughly 90% occurring once; the ten biggest clones make up 9.5% to 15%. Sequenced: peripheral blood. The receptors were gathered from a woman older than 75 with active or convalescent COVID-19. CDR3s include the opening cysteine and the closing phenylalanine or tryptophan. The D gene is left open where the match is weak. A row's size may be missing; if present it is once, few, many or a size class.

j_gene: TRBJ2-2
abundance: NA
d_gene: NA
v_gene: TRBV5-1
CDR3aa: CASRFSAGTNTGELFF
CDR3nt: TGCGCCAGCAGATTTTCGGCGGGGACGAACACCGGGGAGCTGTTTTTT

j_gene: TRBJ2-1
abundance: NA
d_gene: TRBD2
v_gene: TRBV7-8
CDR3aa: CASSLSGTSGRAGEQFF
CDR3nt: TGTGCCAGCAGCTTATCAGGGACTAGCGGGAGGGCCGGTGAGCAGTTCTTC

j_gene: TRBJ1-1
abundance: NA
d_gene: NA
v_gene: TRBV10-1
CDR3aa: CASSDRGRTEAFF
CDR3nt: TGCGCCAGCAGTGACAGGGGCCGCACTGAAGCTTTCTTT

j_gene: TRBJ1-1
abundance: NA
d_gene: TRBD1
v_gene: TRBV6-5
CDR3aa: CASSWTGLNTEAFF
CDR3nt: TGTGCCAGCAGTTGGACAGGGCTAAACACTGAAGCTTTCTTT

j_gene: TRBJ1-1
abundance: NA
d_gene: TRBD1
v_gene: TRBV27
CDR3aa: CASTSGGAGNTEAFF
CDR3nt: TGTGCCAGCACTTCAGGGGGCGCCGGGAACACTGAAGCTTTCTTT

j_gene: TRBJ2-3
abundance: NA
d_gene: TRBD2
v_gene: TRBV5-1
CDR3aa: CASSMERGITDTQYF
CDR3nt: TGCGCCAGCAGCATGGAGCGGGGGATCACAGATACGCAGTATTTT

j_gene: TRBJ2-1
abundance: NA
d_gene: NA
v_gene: TRBV7-2
CDR3aa: CASSLAVAYNEQFF
CDR3nt: TGTGCCAGCAGCTTAGCGGTAGCGTACAATGAGCAGTTCTTC

j_gene: TRBJ2-3
abundance: NA
d_gene: NA
v_gene: TRBV7-3
CDR3aa: CASSLSGITDTQYF
CDR3nt: TGTGCCAGCAGCCTCTCCGGGATTACAGATACGCAGTATTTT

j_gene: TRBJ1-2
abundance: few
d_gene: NA
v_gene: TRBV18
CDR3aa: CASSPRGIYGYTF
CDR3nt: TGTGCCAGCTCCCCAAGGGGAATTTATGGCTACACCTTC

j_gene: TRBJ1-1
abundance: NA
d_gene: NA
v_gene: TRBV5-8
CDR3aa: CASSRTQQGIVTEAFF
CDR3nt: TGTGCCAGCAGCCGGACCCAACAGGGAATCGTAACTGAAGCTTTCTTT

j_gene: TRBJ1-3
abundance: NA
d_gene: NA
v_gene: TRBV5-1
CDR3aa: CASSLGGTGNTIYF
CDR3nt: TGCGCCAGCAGCTTGGGGGGCACTGGAAACACCATATATTTT

j_gene: TRBJ2-4
abundance: NA
d_gene: TRBD1
v_gene: TRBV5-1
CDR3aa: CASSLRDRAIQYF
CDR3nt: TGCGCCAGCAGCCTCCGGGACAGGGCCATTCAGTACTTC

j_gene: TRBJ2-3
abundance: NA
d_gene: NA
v_gene: TRBV20-1
CDR3aa: CSASSYLTDTQYF
CDR3nt: TGCAGTGCTAGTTCCTACCTCACAGATACGCAGTATTTT

j_gene: TRBJ2-4
abundance: NA
d_gene: TRBD2
v_gene: TRBV5-1
CDR3aa: CASSPASGRINIQYF
CDR3nt: TGCGCCAGCAGCCCTGCTAGCGGGAGGATAAACATTCAGTACTTC

j_gene: TRBJ2-7
abundance: NA
d_gene: NA
v_gene: TRBV4-1
CDR3aa: CASSQEPGTYEQYF
CDR3nt: TGCGCCAGCAGCCAAGAGCCAGGGACCTACGAGCAGTACTTC

j_gene: TRBJ1-2
abundance: NA
d_gene: NA
v_gene: TRBV25-1
CDR3aa: CASSKESARGGYTF
CDR3nt: TGTGCCAGCAGTAAAGAGTCGGCCAGGGGTGGCTACACCTTC

j_gene: TRBJ2-6
abundance: NA
d_gene: TRBD1
v_gene: TRBV7-9
CDR3aa: CASSGTGGNVLTF
CDR3nt: TGTGCCAGCAGCGGGACAGGGGGCAACGTCCTGACTTTC

j_gene: TRBJ1-2
abundance: NA
d_gene: TRBD1
v_gene: TRBV29-1
CDR3aa: CSVEGGDSYGYTF
CDR3nt: TGCAGCGTTGAAGGGGGGGACAGCTATGGCTACACCTTC

j_gene: TRBJ2-5
abundance: NA
d_gene: TRBD1
v_gene: TRBV7-3
CDR3aa: CASSYGTGVQETQYF
CDR3nt: TGTGCCAGCAGCTACGGGACAGGGGTCCAAGAGACCCAGTACTTC

j_gene: TRBJ2-5
abundance: NA
d_gene: NA
v_gene: TRBV5-1
CDR3aa: CASSFHVSGDQETQYF
CDR3nt: TGCGCCAGCAGCTTCCATGTTAGCGGAGACCAAGAGACCCAGTACTTC

j_gene: TRBJ2-5
abundance: NA
d_gene: TRBD2
v_gene: TRBV4-3
CDR3aa: CASSQGAGGQETQYF
CDR3nt: TGCGCCAGCAGCCAAGGGGCGGGGGGACAAGAGACCCAGTACTTC

j_gene: TRBJ2-3
abundance: once
d_gene: NA
v_gene: TRBV19
CDR3aa: CASSIRQGTDTQYF
CDR3nt: TGTGCCAGTAGCATCAGACAGGGCACAGATACGCAGTATTTT

j_gene: TRBJ2-1
abundance: few
d_gene: NA
v_gene: TRBV11-2
CDR3aa: CASSLVRGHNEQFF
CDR3nt: TGTGCCAGCAGCTTAGTGAGAGGGCACAATGAGCAGTTCTTC

j_gene: TRBJ1-6
abundance: NA
d_gene: NA
v_gene: TRBV18
CDR3aa: CASSRSRANSPLHF
CDR3nt: TGTGCCAGCTCACGTTCCAGGGCTAATTCACCCCTCCACTTT

j_gene: TRBJ2-1
abundance: NA
d_gene: TRBD1
v_gene: TRBV18
CDR3aa: CASSPQGQLVRSYNEQFF
CDR3nt: TGTGCCAGCTCACCACAGGGACAGCTAGTAAGATCCTACAATGAGCAGTTCTTC

j_gene: TRBJ2-5
abundance: NA
d_gene: NA
v_gene: TRBV7-9
CDR3aa: CASSPDGHPTQYF
CDR3nt: TGTGCCAGCAGCCCAGACGGACATCCGACCCAGTACTTC

j_gene: TRBJ1-4
abundance: NA
d_gene: TRBD1
v_gene: TRBV2
CDR3aa: CASSNKQGRTTNEKLFF
CDR3nt: TGTGCCAGCAGTAACAAACAGGGGAGGACAACTAATGAAAAACTGTTTTTT

j_gene: TRBJ2-7
abundance: NA
d_gene: TRBD1
v_gene: TRBV19
CDR3aa: CASKHQGQGQDEQYF
CDR3nt: TGTGCCAGTAAACATCAAGGACAGGGTCAAGACGAGCAGTACTTC

j_gene: TRBJ2-7
abundance: NA
d_gene: NA
v_gene: TRBV28
CDR3aa: CASSLSLGGTRRNEQYF
CDR3nt: TGTGCCAGCAGTTTATCTCTCGGGGGGACACGTAGAAACGAGCAGTACTTC

j_gene: TRBJ1-1
abundance: once
d_gene: TRBD1
v_gene: TRBV6-5
CDR3aa: CASSFTGTGALEAFF
CDR3nt: TGTGCCAGCAGTTTCACCGGGACAGGGGCCCTTGAGGCTTTCTTT

j_gene: TRBJ2-6
abundance: NA
d_gene: TRBD1
v_gene: TRBV10-3
CDR3aa: CAITPGQGASGANVLTF
CDR3nt: TGTGCCATCACCCCGGGACAGGGGGCATCTGGGGCCAACGTCCTGACTTTC

j_gene: TRBJ2-5
abundance: NA
d_gene: TRBD2
v_gene: TRBV5-4
CDR3aa: CASSSRLAGGSETQYF
CDR3nt: TGTGCCAGCAGCTCCCGACTAGCGGGGGGCAGTGAGACCCAGTACTTC

j_gene: TRBJ2-1
abundance: NA
d_gene: TRBD2
v_gene: TRBV28
CDR3aa: CASSLAGVINEQFF
CDR3nt: TGTGCCAGCAGCCTAGCGGGAGTAATAAATGAGCAGTTCTTC

j_gene: TRBJ2-1
abundance: once
d_gene: NA
v_gene: TRBV7-9
CDR3aa: CASSPPDTRTNEQFF
CDR3nt: TGTGCCAGCAGCCCTCCGGACACTCGAACCAATGAGCAGTTCTTC

j_gene: TRBJ2-3
abundance: NA
d_gene: TRBD2
v_gene: TRBV7-2
CDR3aa: CASSYSGRADTQYF
CDR3nt: TGTGCCAGCAGCTATAGCGGGAGGGCCGATACGCAGTATTTT

j_gene: TRBJ1-2
abundance: NA
d_gene: TRBD1
v_gene: TRBV9
CDR3aa: CASSARDRGPTF
CDR3nt: TGTGCCAGCAGCGCCCGGGACAGGGGTCCTACCTTC

j_gene: TRBJ2-3
abundance: once
d_gene: NA
v_gene: TRBV19
CDR3aa: CASSLVRDTQYF
CDR3nt: TGTGCCAGTAGTCTAGTCCGAGATACGCAGTATTTT

j_gene: TRBJ2-7
abundance: NA
d_gene: TRBD1
v_gene: TRBV20-1
CDR3aa: CSASGQGAYEQYF
CDR3nt: TGCAGTGCTAGTGGACAGGGGGCCTACGAGCAGTACTTC

j_gene: TRBJ2-7
abundance: NA
d_gene: TRBD2
v_gene: TRBV18
CDR3aa: CASSQGLAGVLVSDEQYF
CDR3nt: TGTGCCAGCTCTCAAGGACTAGCGGGAGTCCTCGTTTCTGACGAGCAGTACTTC

j_gene: TRBJ2-1
abundance: NA
d_gene: NA
v_gene: TRBV7-3
CDR3aa: CASSLQGPSYNEQFF
CDR3nt: TGTGCCAGCAGCTTACAGGGGCCCTCCTACAATGAGCAGTTCTTC

j_gene: TRBJ2-7
abundance: NA
d_gene: TRBD1
v_gene: TRBV7-2
CDR3aa: CASSERQGPYEQYF
CDR3nt: TGTGCCAGCAGCGAGAGACAGGGACCCTACGAGCAGTACTTC

j_gene: TRBJ2-1
abundance: NA
d_gene: TRBD2
v_gene: TRBV6-5
CDR3aa: CASTRTRGRNEQFF
CDR3nt: TGTGCCAGCACCAGGACTAGAGGCCGCAATGAGCAGTTCTTC

j_gene: TRBJ1-2
abundance: NA
d_gene: NA
v_gene: TRBV24-1
CDR3aa: CATSDSGFISTVYGYTF
CDR3nt: TGTGCCACCAGTGATTCAGGGTTTATCTCAACGGTCTATGGCTACACCTTC

j_gene: TRBJ1-2
abundance: few
d_gene: NA
v_gene: TRBV12-3/TRBV12-4
CDR3aa: CASSLDQVGYTF
CDR3nt: TGTGCCAGCAGTTTAGACCAGGTCGGCTACACCTTC

j_gene: TRBJ1-2
abundance: NA
d_gene: NA
v_gene: TRBV4-3
CDR3aa: CASSQDRGGKGGYTF
CDR3nt: TGCGCCAGCAGCCAAGATAGGGGGGGGAAGGGTGGCTACACCTTC

j_gene: TRBJ1-1
abundance: NA
d_gene: TRBD1
v_gene: TRBV6-5
CDR3aa: CASSYGTGLNTEAFF
CDR3nt: TGTGCCAGCAGTTACGGGACAGGGTTGAACACTGAAGCTTTCTTT

j_gene: TRBJ2-7
abundance: NA
d_gene: TRBD2
v_gene: TRBV28
CDR3aa: CASNPRSSGPYEQYF
CDR3nt: TGTGCCAGCAACCCGAGATCTAGCGGTCCCTACGAGCAGTACTTC

j_gene: TRBJ2-5
abundance: few
d_gene: TRBD1
v_gene: TRBV7-9
CDR3aa: CASTQRQGATQETQYF
CDR3nt: TGTGCCAGCACCCAACGACAGGGGGCAACCCAAGAGACCCAGTACTTC

j_gene: TRBJ1-5
abundance: NA
d_gene: NA
v_gene: TRBV7-9
CDR3aa: CASSRDGRGGPQHF
CDR3nt: TGTGCCAGCAGCCGGGACGGCCGGGGAGGGCCCCAGCATTTT

j_gene: TRBJ1-2
abundance: NA
d_gene: TRBD1
v_gene: TRBV28
CDR3aa: CASSLAPGQGGYYGYTF
CDR3nt: TGTGCCAGCAGCCTAGCCCCAGGGCAGGGGGGATACTATGGCTACACCTTC

j_gene: TRBJ1-3
abundance: NA
d_gene: NA
v_gene: TRBV30
CDR3aa: CAWGPRTVSGNTIYF
CDR3nt: TGTGCCTGGGGCCCGAGGACAGTCTCTGGAAACACCATATATTTT

j_gene: TRBJ1-3
abundance: NA
d_gene: NA
v_gene: TRBV6-5
CDR3aa: CASSYSTPGSGNTIYF
CDR3nt: TGTGCCAGCAGTTACTCGACCCCAGGCTCTGGAAACACCATATATTTT

j_gene: TRBJ2-1
abundance: NA
d_gene: TRBD2
v_gene: TRBV7-9
CDR3aa: CASSFPTSGEEEQFF
CDR3nt: TGTGCCAGCAGCTTCCCGACTAGCGGGGAGGAGGAGCAGTTCTTC

j_gene: TRBJ2-1
abundance: NA
d_gene: TRBD1
v_gene: TRBV11-2
CDR3aa: CASSLGGGGYNEQFF
CDR3nt: TGTGCCAGCAGCTTAGGAGGGGGCGGCTACAATGAGCAGTTCTTC

j_gene: TRBJ2-1
abundance: NA
d_gene: NA
v_gene: TRBV5-4
CDR3aa: CASSATLIGGVGVEQFF
CDR3nt: TGTGCCAGCAGCGCTACACTTATAGGGGGAGTGGGCGTTGAGCAGTTCTTC

j_gene: TRBJ2-3
abundance: NA
d_gene: TRBD2
v_gene: TRBV7-2
CDR3aa: CASSLVIQRGADTQYF
CDR3nt: TGTGCCAGCAGCTTAGTCATCCAGCGGGGGGCAGATACGCAGTATTTT

j_gene: TRBJ2-5
abundance: NA
d_gene: NA
v_gene: TRBV10-3
CDR3aa: CAISKAQGSETQYF
CDR3nt: TGTGCCATCAGCAAAGCACAGGGTTCGGAGACCCAGTACTTC

j_gene: TRBJ2-7
abundance: NA
d_gene: NA
v_gene: TRBV4-1
CDR3aa: CASSQEQGYSSEQYF
CDR3nt: TGCGCCAGCAGCCAAGAACAGGGATACTCCTCCGAGCAGTACTTC

j_gene: TRBJ1-4
abundance: NA
d_gene: NA
v_gene: TRBV4-1
CDR3aa: CASSQAGAPSNEKLFF
CDR3nt: TGCGCCAGCAGCCAAGCAGGGGCCCCCAGTAATGAAAAACTGTTTTTT